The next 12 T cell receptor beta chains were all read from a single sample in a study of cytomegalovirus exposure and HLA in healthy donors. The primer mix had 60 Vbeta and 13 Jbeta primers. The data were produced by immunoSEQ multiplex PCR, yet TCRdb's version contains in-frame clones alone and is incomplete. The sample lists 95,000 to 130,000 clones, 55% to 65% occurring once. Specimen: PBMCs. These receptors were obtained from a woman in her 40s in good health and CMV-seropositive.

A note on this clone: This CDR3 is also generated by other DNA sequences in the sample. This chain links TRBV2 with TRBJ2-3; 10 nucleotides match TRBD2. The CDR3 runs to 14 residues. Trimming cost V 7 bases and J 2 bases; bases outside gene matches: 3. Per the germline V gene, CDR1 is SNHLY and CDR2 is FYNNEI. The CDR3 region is CASTTSGNTDTQYF. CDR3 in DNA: TGTGCCAGCACCACTAGCGGGAACACAGATACGCAGTATTTT.

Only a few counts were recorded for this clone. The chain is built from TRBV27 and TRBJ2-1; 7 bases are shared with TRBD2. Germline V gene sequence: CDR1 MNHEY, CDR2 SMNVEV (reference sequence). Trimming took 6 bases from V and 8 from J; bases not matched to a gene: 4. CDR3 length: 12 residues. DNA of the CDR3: TGTGCCAGCAGCTCGGGAGGCCATGAGCAGTTCTTC. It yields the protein CASSSGGHEQFF.

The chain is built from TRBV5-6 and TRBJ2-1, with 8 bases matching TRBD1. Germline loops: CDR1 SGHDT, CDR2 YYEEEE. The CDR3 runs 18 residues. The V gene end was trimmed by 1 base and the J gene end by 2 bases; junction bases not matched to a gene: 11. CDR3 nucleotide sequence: TGTGCCAGCAGCTTGAGGCGAACCGGGACAGGTCCCTACAATGAGCAGTTCTTC. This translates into CASSLRRTGTGPYNEQFF.

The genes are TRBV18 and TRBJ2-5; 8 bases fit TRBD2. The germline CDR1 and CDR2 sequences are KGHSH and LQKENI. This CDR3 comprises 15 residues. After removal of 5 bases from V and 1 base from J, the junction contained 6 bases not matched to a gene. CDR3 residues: CASSMGLAGQETQYF. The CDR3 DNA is TGTGCCAGCTCAATGGGGCTAGCGGGCCAAGAGACCCAGTACTTC.

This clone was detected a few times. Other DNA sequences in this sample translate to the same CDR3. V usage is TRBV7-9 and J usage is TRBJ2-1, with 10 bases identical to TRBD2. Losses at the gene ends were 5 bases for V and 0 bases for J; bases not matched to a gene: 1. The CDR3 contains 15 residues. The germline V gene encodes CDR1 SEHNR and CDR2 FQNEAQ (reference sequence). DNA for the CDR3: TGTGCCAGCAGCCCTAGCGGGAGCTCCTACAATGAGCAGTTCTTC. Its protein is CASSPSGSSYNEQFF.

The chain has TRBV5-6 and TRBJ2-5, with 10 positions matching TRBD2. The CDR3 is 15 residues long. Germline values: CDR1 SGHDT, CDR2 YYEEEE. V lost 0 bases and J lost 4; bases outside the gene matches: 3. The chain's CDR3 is CASSLGLAGAETQYF. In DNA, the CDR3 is TGTGCCAGCAGCTTGGGTCTAGCGGGAGCAGAGACCCAGTACTTC.

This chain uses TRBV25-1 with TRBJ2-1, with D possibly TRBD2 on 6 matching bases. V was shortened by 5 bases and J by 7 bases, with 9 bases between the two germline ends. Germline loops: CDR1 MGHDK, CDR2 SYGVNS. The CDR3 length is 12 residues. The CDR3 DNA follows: TGTGCCAGCAGTTTGGGAGGAAATGAGCAGTTCTTC. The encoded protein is CASSLGGNEQFF. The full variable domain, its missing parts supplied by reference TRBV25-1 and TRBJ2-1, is EADIYQTPRYLVIGTGKKITLECSQTMGHDKMYWYQQDPGMELHLIHYSYGVNSTEKGDLSSESTVSRIRTEHFPLTLESARPSHTSQYLCASSLGGNEQFFGPGTRLTVL.

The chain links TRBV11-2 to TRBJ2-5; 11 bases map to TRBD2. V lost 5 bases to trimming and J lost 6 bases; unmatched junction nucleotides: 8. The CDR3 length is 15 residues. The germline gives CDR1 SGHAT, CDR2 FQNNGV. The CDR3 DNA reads TGTGCCAGCAGCCCCTTAGCGGGAGGGCCCAAGACCCAGTACTTC. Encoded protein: CASSPLAGGPKTQYF.

The CDR3 sequence: CASRDGQVEVGELFF. The CDR3 bases are TGTGCCAGCAGGGACGGACAGGTTGAGGTCGGGGAGCTGTTTTTT. The rearrangement joins TRBV28 to TRBJ2-2; TRBD1 aligns across 7 bases. The CDR3 is 15 amino acids. The J segment lost 7 bases and the V segment lost 6 bases, leaving 11 bases of the junction unmatched. CDR1 is MDHEN and CDR2 is SYDVKM in the germline V gene.

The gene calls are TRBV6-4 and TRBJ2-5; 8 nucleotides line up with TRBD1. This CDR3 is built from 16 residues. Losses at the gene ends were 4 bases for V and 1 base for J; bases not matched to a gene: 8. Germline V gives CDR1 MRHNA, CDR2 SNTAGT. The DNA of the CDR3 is TGTGCCAGCAGTGGTGGACAGGGAACCCCCCAAGAGACCCAGTACTTC. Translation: CASSGGQGTPQETQYF.

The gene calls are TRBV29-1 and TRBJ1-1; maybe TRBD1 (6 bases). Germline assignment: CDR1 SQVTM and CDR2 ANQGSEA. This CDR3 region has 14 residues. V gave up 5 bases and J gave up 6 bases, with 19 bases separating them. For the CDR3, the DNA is TGCAGCGTTTCTAACAGGGAGGGTTTCCCTGAAGCTTTCTTT. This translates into CSVSNREGFPEAFF.

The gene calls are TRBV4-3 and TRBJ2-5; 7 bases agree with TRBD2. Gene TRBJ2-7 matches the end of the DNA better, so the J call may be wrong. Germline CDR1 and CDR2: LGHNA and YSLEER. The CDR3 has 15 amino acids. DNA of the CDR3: TGCGCCAGCAGCCACGGCCCGGGGGAGGGCTACGAGCAGTACTTC. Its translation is CASSHGPGEGYEQYF.